This TCR beta chain was sequenced during a study of Graves' ophthalmopathy and Graves' hyperthyroidism. The study's findings and limits: Prediction of ophthalmopathy progression reached 70.59% sensitivity and roughly 72% specificity. Most expanded clonotypes from thyroid (those above 0.001 frequency) were also found in blood.

RNA transcripts provided the template for amplifying TCR beta CDR3 regions. An initial RT-PCR round employing HTBI primers preceded a second-round multiplex PCR. TCRdb independently ran MiXCR on the multiplex PCR reads; one entry per CDR3 protein. The sample carries about half a million distinct CDR3 sequences, approximately 15% recorded once. In regard to this clonotype: The antigen is undetermined.

CDR1 and CDR2 from the germline V gene are SGHRS and YFSETQ. The CDR3 is 14 amino acids. Trimming cost V 4 bases and J 0 bases, with 7 bases left between them. This TCR was sampled from a young woman with Graves' ophthalmopathy. The V and J genes are TRBV5-1 and TRBJ2-2, with D hard to call. The sample was blood. The CDR3 DNA follows: TGCGCCAGCAGCGTCAGAACGAACACCGGGGAGCTGTTTTTT. Its translation is CASSVRTNTGELFF.